This T cell receptor beta chain was sequenced in a study of T cell changes during pregnancy in multiple sclerosis. This CDR3 has 15 amino acids. The germline V gene has CDR1 MNHEY and CDR2 SMNVEV (reference sequence). With 0 bases removed from V and 6 bases from J, the gap between germline ends came to 14 bases. Clones were read by immunoSEQ multiplex PCR, and TCRdb kept only the in-frame ones, dropping some. Found here are around 34,000 clones, roughly nine tenths of them singletons; the top ten hold around 4.1%. The chain uses TRBV27 and TRBJ1-2, with D possibly being TRBD1 (6 bases). Sequenced here: CD8+ T cells from peripheral blood mononuclear cells, sampled after pregnancy. The clonotype comes from a female donor with multiple sclerosis, enrolled in a pregnancy study. CDR3 DNA sequence: TGTGCCAGCAGTTTATCGGGGGGGGCCGTTGATGGCTACACCTTC. It codes for CASSLSGGAVDGYTF.